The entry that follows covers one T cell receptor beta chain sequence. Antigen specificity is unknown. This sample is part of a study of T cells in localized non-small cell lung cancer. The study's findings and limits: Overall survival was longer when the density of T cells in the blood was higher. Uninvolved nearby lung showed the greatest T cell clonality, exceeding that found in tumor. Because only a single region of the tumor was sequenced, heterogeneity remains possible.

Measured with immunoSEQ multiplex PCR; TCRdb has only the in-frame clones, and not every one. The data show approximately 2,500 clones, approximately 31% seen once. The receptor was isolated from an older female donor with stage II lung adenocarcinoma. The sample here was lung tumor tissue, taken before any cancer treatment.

The CDR3 sequence: CASSLAGDGYTF. The CDR3 nucleotides read TGTGCCAGCAGTTTAGCGGGGGATGGCTACACCTTC. The chain employs TRBV28 and TRBJ1-2; TRBD1 might be the D (5 bases). The CDR3 has 12 residues. The V end was cut by 2 bases, the J end by 6 bases, with 7 bases between. CDR1 is MDHEN, CDR2 SYDVKM, per germline.